The 25 T cell receptor beta chains below all came from one sample that was sequenced in a study of blood T cell repertoires in COVID-19. Some clones are missing from TCRdb's copy, which holds only in-frame ones; the method was immunoSEQ multiplex PCR. The data contain roughly 76,000 clones, about 80% of them seen just once; the ten biggest clones take up roughly 15%. The sequenced sample was peripheral blood. The receptors were sampled from a human donor in a cohort sampled during active COVID-19.

The chain links TRBV7-9 to TRBJ1-2, with 8 bases fitting TRBD1. Germline V gene lookup returns CDR1 SEHNR and CDR2 FQNEAQ (reference sequence). V dropped 3 bases and J dropped 7; count of bases not matched to a gene: 7. This CDR3 spans 14 amino acids. The CDR3: CASSLEDRGGGYTF. CDR3 in DNA: TGTGCCAGCAGCTTGGAAGACAGGGGTGGTGGCTACACCTTC.

This chain links TRBV3-1 (or the pseudogene TRBV3-2) with TRBJ2-5, with D unresolved. Trimming shortened V by 3 bases and J by 5 bases, and 13 bases separated the two germline ends. Germline-derived CDR1 and CDR2 are LGHDT and YNNKEL (reference sequence). This CDR3 has 14 residues. This CDR3 is CASSQQSIAETQYF. The CDR3 DNA sequence: TGTGCCAGCAGCCAGCAATCCATCGCGGAGACCCAGTACTTC.

V is TRBV9 and J is TRBJ2-7, with TRBD2 identical over 10 bases. The V and J ends lost 3 bases and 4 bases, in that order; junction bases with no gene match: 7. Germline CDR1 SGDLS, CDR2 YYNGEE. This CDR3 contains 15 residues. The CDR3 DNA is TGTGCCAGCAGCGGACCTAGCGGGAGTGTTTACGAGCAGTACTTC. Translation: CASSGPSGSVYEQYF.

The chain links TRBV10-3 to TRBJ2-7; TRBD1 is a possible D gene (7 bases). CDR1 is ENHRY, CDR2 SYGVKD, per germline. The V end lost 10 bases, the J end lost 4 bases, and 29 bases lay between the germline ends. This CDR3 contains 17 residues. The CDR3 coding sequence is TGTGCCACCAGGGGCACAGGGGACTCCGCGCGTATTTACGAGCAGTACTTC. This translates into CATRGTGDSARIYEQYF.

Remarks on this clone: The junction does not match germline at one end; this may be a read error. This chain uses TRBV14 with TRBJ2-1; D may be TRBD2 (5 bases). Germline CDR1 is SGHDN and CDR2 is FVKESK. The CDR3 totals 16 residues. This CDR3 is CASNQGLPGTYNEQFF. CDR3 sequence (DNA): TGTGCCAGCAACCAAGGGTTGCCCGGGACCTACAATGAGCAGTTCTTC.

The chain recombines TRBV7-2 with TRBJ2-3; weak D call: TRBD2 (6 bases). The V end lost 0 bases, the J end lost 7 bases, and 14 bases lay between the germline ends. Germline V gene lookup returns CDR1 SGHTA and CDR2 FQGNSA. This CDR3 has 15 amino acids. The CDR3 DNA reads as TGTGCCAGCAGCTTAGCAGCGCGGGAACTAAATACGCAGTATTTT. It encodes CASSLAARELNTQYF. The full variable domain, with the rest looked up from reference TRBV7-2 and TRBJ2-3, is GAGVSQSPSNKVTEKGKDVELRCDPISGHTALYWYRQSLGQGLEFLIYFQGNSAPDKSGLPSDRFSAERTGGSVSTLTIQRTQQEDSAVYLCASSLAARELNTQYFGPGTRLTVL.

The genes are TRBV5-1 and TRBJ2-7; tentative D call: TRBD1 (6 bases). Per the germline V gene, CDR1 is SGHRS and CDR2 is YFSETQ. V lost 0 bases to trimming and J lost 4 bases, with 17 bases between them. This CDR3 contains 16 residues. In DNA, the CDR3 is TGCGCCAGCAGCTTGGGTCTGGGGGCCGTTAGATACGAGCAGTACTTC. Translated: CASSLGLGAVRYEQYF.

The gene calls are TRBV7-2 and TRBJ1-5; tentative D call: TRBD1 (5 bases). Germline CDR1 reads SGHTA; CDR2 reads FQGNSA. The CDR3 consists of 12 residues. V was pared by 3 bases and J by 9 bases, with 9 bases between. CDR3 coding DNA: TGTGCCAGCAGCTTCCCGGGGGGGCCCCAGCATTTT. Translating it yields CASSFPGGPQHF.

This clone was picked up a small number of times. The rearrangement uses TRBV7-2 and TRBJ2-3; TRBD2 matches 7 bases. V lost 5 bases to trimming and J lost 6 bases; unmatched junction nucleotides: 8. This CDR3 contains 14 residues. Germline V CDR1 and CDR2: SGHTA, FQGNSA. CDR3 residues: CASSPGTTYDTQYF. CDR3 in DNA: TGTGCCAGCAGCCCCGGGACTACTTATGATACGCAGTATTTT.

V gene TRBV5-8 combines with J gene TRBJ2-7, with D possibly being TRBD1 (6 bases). The CDR3 sequence is 16 residues long. Germline loops: CDR1 SGHTS, CDR2 YDEGEE. V dropped 0 bases and J dropped 3 bases, with 16 bases sitting between them. CDR3 nucleotide sequence: TGTGCCAGCAGCTTGGCCGGGCAGGGACACTACTACGAGCAGTACTTC. Its translation is CASSLAGQGHYYEQYF.

The V call is TRBV9, the J call TRBJ1-6, with 7 positions matching TRBD1. Germline assignment: CDR1 SGDLS and CDR2 YYNGEE. The length of the CDR3 is 14 residues. After removal of 7 bases from V and 4 bases from J, the junction contained 5 bases not matched to a gene. The CDR3 region is CASSDRAYNSPLHF. In DNA form, the CDR3 reads TGTGCCAGCTCTGACAGGGCTTATAATTCACCCCTCCACTTT.

This chain links TRBV4-1 with TRBJ2-1; D call uncertain. The CDR3 loop spans 13 amino acids. V shed 0 bases and J shed 9 bases, with 9 bases lying between them. Germline CDR1 reads MGHRA; CDR2 reads YSYEKL. Written as DNA, the CDR3 is TGCGCCAGCAGCCAAGATCTAATGCCTGAGCAGTTCTTC. Its protein is CASSQDLMPEQFF.

The gene calls are TRBV4-3 and TRBJ2-1; TRBD2 agrees at 16 bases. The CDR3 totals 16 residues. Unmatched junction bases numbered 6, after V lost 5 bases and J lost 8 bases. Germline V gene sequence: CDR1 LGHNA, CDR2 YSLEER. Written as DNA, the CDR3 is TGCGCCAGCAGCGAAGGGACTAGCGGGAGGGTGTATGAGCAGTTCTTC. Translated: CASSEGTSGRVYEQFF.

The chain carries TRBV2 and TRBJ1-2; D is undetermined. Germline V gene sequence: CDR1 SNHLY, CDR2 FYNNEI. There are 15 residues in the CDR3. V gave up 8 bases and J gave up 0 bases, with 16 bases separating them. CDR3 in DNA: TGTGCCAGCCAAAGGGAGGCAGGCTCTAACTATGGCTACACCTTC. Translated: CASQREAGSNYGYTF.

The genes are TRBV4-1 and TRBJ2-7; no clear D. The germline V and J ends were trimmed by 0 bases and 1 base, with 10 bases remaining between them. This CDR3 spans 15 amino acids. Germline assignment: CDR1 MGHRA and CDR2 YSYEKL. CDR3 DNA: TGCGCCAGCAGCCAAGAAAAGATAGTTTCCTACGAGCAGTACTTC. Its translation is CASSQEKIVSYEQYF.

In this sample, this clone turned up once. The identical CDR3 is also encoded by other nucleotide sequences in the sample. The rearrangement joins TRBV7-8 to TRBJ1-1; D unclear. Trimming took off 4 bases at V and 0 bases at J, with 6 bases between the two ends. CDR3 length: 13 amino acids. In germline, CDR1 is SGHVS, CDR2 FQNEAQ. DNA of the CDR3: TGTGCCAGCAGCTCAACAGTGAACACTGAAGCTTTCTTT. Protein sequence: CASSSTVNTEAFF.

This clone appeared once. V and J are TRBV27 and TRBJ2-1, with D possibly being TRBD1 (6 bases). V was pared by 0 bases and J by 4 bases, with 13 bases between. The length of the CDR3 is 16 residues. The germline CDR1 and CDR2 sequences are MNHEY and SMNVEV (reference sequence). The chain's CDR3 is CASSLSLDSFYNEQFF. The CDR3 DNA is TGTGCCAGCAGTTTATCGTTGGACAGCTTTTACAATGAGCAGTTCTTC.

This clone appeared once. J is TRBJ2-7 and V is TRBV27; the match to TRBD2 covers 11 bases. Germline-derived CDR1 and CDR2 are MNHEY and SMNVEV (reference sequence). The CDR3 sequence is 15 residues long. V was clipped by 8 bases and J by 4 bases; unmatched bases: 10. The CDR3 nucleotides read TGTGCCAGCCGGCCCCAACTAGCGGGGGCATACGAGCAGTACTTC. Residues: CASRPQLAGAYEQYF.

The chain carries TRBV4-1 and TRBJ1-4; 10 nucleotides align to TRBD1. The CDR3 is made up of 15 amino acids. V shed 3 bases, J shed 7 bases, and the junction held 5 bases outside the gene matches. The germline CDR1 and CDR2 sequences are MGHRA and YSYEKL. CDR3 residues: CASSHGTGDLEKLFF. CDR3 DNA sequence: TGCGCCAGCAGCCACGGGACAGGGGACCTTGAAAAACTGTTTTTT.

Only a few counts were recorded for this clone. The rearrangement links TRBV19 to TRBJ2-7; D unclear. CDR1 is LNHDA, CDR2 SQIVND, per germline (reference sequence). CDR3 length: 14 amino acids. Trimming shortened V by 3 bases and J by 6 bases, and 15 bases separated the two germline ends. The CDR3 region is CASSIRTQYGEQYF. The CDR3 region has the DNA TGTGCCAGTAGTATTAGAACCCAATATGGCGAGCAGTACTTC.

This clone has just one count. The chain has TRBV4-1 and TRBJ2-7, with TRBD2 identical over 8 bases. CDR1 and CDR2 from the germline V gene are MGHRA and YSYEKL. The junction had 21 bases not matched to a gene; V was cut back by 4 bases and J by 7 bases. The CDR3 has 18 residues. CDR3 bases: TGCGCCAGCAGCCGATTACTCGACGGCGGGATACGGGGGGGTGAGCAGTACTTC. As protein: CASSRLLDGGIRGGEQYF.

The chain recombines TRBV6-5 with TRBJ2-7, with D perhaps TRBD1 (6 bases). The germline V and J ends were trimmed by 6 bases and 6 bases, with 15 bases remaining between them. The CDR3 runs to 13 residues. The germline V gene has CDR1 MNHEY and CDR2 SVGAGI. Here the CDR3 DNA reads TGTGCCAGCAGAAACACCTACAGGGCCGAGCAGTACTTC. This encodes CASRNTYRAEQYF.

V is TRBV5-5 and J is TRBJ2-7, with 7 nucleotides matching TRBD2. In germline, CDR1 is SGHKS, CDR2 YYEKEE (reference sequence). Trimming at V came to 0 bases and at J to 2 bases, leaving 5 bases not matched to a gene. This CDR3 contains 15 residues. The CDR3 reads CASSLAGGDTYEQYF. The CDR3 nucleotides read TGTGCCAGCAGCTTGGCGGGAGGAGACACCTACGAGCAGTACTTC.

The V call is TRBV6-2 or TRBV6-3, the J call TRBJ2-2, with D hard to call. Germline CDR1 and CDR2: MNHEY and SVGEGT. V lost 2 bases to trimming and J lost 7 bases, with 8 bases between them. The CDR3 is 13 amino acids. For the CDR3, the DNA is TGTGCCAGCAGTTACGAGCGCCACGGGGAGCTGTTTTTT. This codes for CASSYERHGELFF.

The V call is TRBV10-3, the J call TRBJ1-4; 7 nucleotides agree with TRBD1. From germline, CDR1 is ENHRY and CDR2 SYGVKD. Germline trimming cut 0 bases from V and 8 bases from J; bases unmatched to any gene: 9. This CDR3 has 16 amino acids. CDR3 protein: CAISESIKGGGEKLFF. In DNA form, the CDR3 reads TGTGCCATCAGTGAGTCGATTAAAGGGGGCGGCGAAAAACTGTTTTTT.